The rows below give T cell receptor beta chains drawn from one sample of a study of beta chain features in type 1 diabetes. The protocol was immunoSEQ multiplex PCR, while the TCRdb copy is restricted to in-frame clones and leaves out a portion. The repertoire includes some 290,000 clones, approximately 14% of them detected once, and 0.017% sits in the top ten. The sequenced material came from naive CD4+ T cells from blood. The origin of the receptors is a young man with type 1 diabetes. CDR3s include the opening cysteine and the closing phenylalanine or tryptophan.

j_call v_call cdr3_aa
TRBJ2-5 TRBV11-2 CASSLTSGSFETQYF
TRBJ2-7 TRBV7-2 CASSLDGTSRF
TRBJ2-7 TRBV14 CASSQFIGTGSEQYF
TRBJ1-5 TRBV4-2 CASSQGGTGDQPQHF
TRBJ2-1 TRBV29-1 CSARTTGDTEQFF
TRBJ2-1 TRBV18 CASSPPTSGRSTYNEQFF
TRBJ2-5 TRBV6-1 CASSGRDWTSRRETQYF
TRBJ2-5 TRBV4-2 CASSQDQSSGETQYF
TRBJ2-7 TRBV25-1 CASSEAGTGGKYEQYF
TRBJ2-5 TRBV9 CASSPRTGGEETQYF
TRBJ2-1 TRBV5-4 CASSPDSYNEQFF
TRBJ1-1 TRBV2 CASSLDRVRAFF
TRBJ1-2 TRBV9 CASSVGTANYGYTF
TRBJ2-7 TRBV18 CASSGRGAHEQYF
TRBJ1-5 TRBV28 CASSLARQPQHF
TRBJ2-5 TRBV14 CASSQIRVGETQYF
TRBJ1-2 TRBV27 CASSPNRGAGYTF
TRBJ1-3 TRBV4-1 CASSQDELTIYF
TRBJ2-7 TRBV4-2 CASSQDTGYSYEQYF
TRBJ2-3 TRBV7-9 CASSSSTDTQYF
TRBJ2-2 TRBV7-3 CASSARHRVYGTGELFF
TRBJ2-3 TRBV5-6 CASSWDRGTDTQYF
TRBJ1-5 TRBV21-1 CASSIVGTANQPQHF
TRBJ1-4 TRBV10-3 CAISETPGGLGNEKLFF
TRBJ2-7 TRBV6-5 CASSYPNRRFSYEQYF
TRBJ2-5 TRBV18 CASSPQGTTPTTQYF
TRBJ1-5 TRBV2 CASAWGQEQPQHF
TRBJ1-1 TRBV7-9 CASSLGQYPFF
TRBJ2-7 TRBV7-9 CASSLSIGDEQYF
TRBJ2-1 TRBV28 CASSLTGFDEQFF
TRBJ2-2 TRBV5-8 CASSFSSDTGELFF
TRBJ2-3 TRBV9 CASSVRAGVSEDTQYF
TRBJ1-1 TRBV4-3 CASSRQQTTEAFF
TRBJ2-1 TRBV25-1 CASSGLTSGYNEQFF
TRBJ2-3 TRBV28 CASSSTSGVIDTQYF
TRBJ2-5 TRBV7-2 CASSLGGGRLETQYF
TRBJ1-5 TRBV19 CASSKTGSNQPQHF
TRBJ1-5 TRBV2 CASSVGTGNQPQHF
TRBJ2-7 TRBV4-3 CASSRIGTGGSGYPYEQYF
TRBJ2-5 TRBV18 CASSPESQETQYF
TRBJ2-7 TRBV7-9 CASSSAGTAYEQYF
TRBJ1-5 TRBV2 CASSERTGSQPQHF
TRBJ2-2 TRBV19 CATTLGLAGDTGELFF
TRBJ2-1 TRBV9 CASSFRGQGAAGEQFF
TRBJ2-7 TRBV28 CAIVTGSREQYF
TRBJ1-1 TRBV5-4 CASSLEGGQGVAFF
TRBJ1-1 TRBV7-2 CASSSQSDAEAFF
TRBJ2-7 TRBV4-3 CASSQGARSYEQYF
TRBJ2-2 TRBV6-5 CASSRTGSATGELFF
TRBJ1-4 TRBV19 CASKRADNEKLFF
TRBJ2-3 TRBV2 CASSPREGPDTQYF
TRBJ2-7 TRBV6-5 CASTLPSRPHEQYF
TRBJ1-1 TRBV28 CASSLYGGTEAFF